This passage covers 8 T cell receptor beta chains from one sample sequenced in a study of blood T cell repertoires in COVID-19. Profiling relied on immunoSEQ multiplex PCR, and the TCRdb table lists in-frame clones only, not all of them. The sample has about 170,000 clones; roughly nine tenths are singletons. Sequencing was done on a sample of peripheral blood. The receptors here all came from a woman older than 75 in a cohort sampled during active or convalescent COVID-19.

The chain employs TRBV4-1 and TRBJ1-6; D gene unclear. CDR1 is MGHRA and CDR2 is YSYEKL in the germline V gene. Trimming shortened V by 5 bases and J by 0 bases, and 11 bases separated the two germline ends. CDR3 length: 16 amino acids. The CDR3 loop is CASSTSQSSYNSPLHF. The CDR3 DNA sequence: TGCGCCAGCAGCACTTCACAGAGCTCCTATAATTCACCCCTCCACTTT.

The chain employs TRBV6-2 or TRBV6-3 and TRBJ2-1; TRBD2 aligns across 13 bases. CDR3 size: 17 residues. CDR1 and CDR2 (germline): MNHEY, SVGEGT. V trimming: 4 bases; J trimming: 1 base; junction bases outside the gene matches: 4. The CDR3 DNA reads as TGTGCCAGCAGTTCGGTGACTAGCGGGGGGTCCTACAATGAGCAGTTCTTC. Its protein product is CASSSVTSGGSYNEQFF.

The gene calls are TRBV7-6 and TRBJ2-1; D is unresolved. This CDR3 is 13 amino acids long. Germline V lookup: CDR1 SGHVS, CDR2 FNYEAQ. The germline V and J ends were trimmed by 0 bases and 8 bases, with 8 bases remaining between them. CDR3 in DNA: TGTGCCAGCAGCTTAGCGCTCCTAGATGAGCAGTTCTTC. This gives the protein CASSLALLDEQFF.

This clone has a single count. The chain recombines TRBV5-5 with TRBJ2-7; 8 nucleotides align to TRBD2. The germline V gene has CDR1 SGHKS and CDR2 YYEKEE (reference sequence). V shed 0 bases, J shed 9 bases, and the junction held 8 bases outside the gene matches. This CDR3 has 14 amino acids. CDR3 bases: TGTGCCAGCAGCTTGGGTAGCGGGATTTATGGGCAGTACGTC. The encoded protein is CASSLGSGIYGQYV.

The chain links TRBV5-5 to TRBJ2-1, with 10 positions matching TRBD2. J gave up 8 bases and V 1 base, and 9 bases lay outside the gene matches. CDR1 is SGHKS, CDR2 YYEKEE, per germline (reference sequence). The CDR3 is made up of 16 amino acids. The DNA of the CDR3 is TGTGCCAGCAGCTTGCAAAGCGGGAGGGGAGGCTATGAGCAGTTCTTC. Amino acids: CASSLQSGRGGYEQFF. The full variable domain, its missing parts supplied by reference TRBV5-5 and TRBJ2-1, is DAGVTQSPTHLIKTRGQQVTLRCSPISGHKSVSWYQQVLGQGPQFIFQYYEKEERGRGNFPDRFSARQFPNYSSELNVNALLLGDSALYLCASSLQSGRGGYEQFFGPGTRLTVL.

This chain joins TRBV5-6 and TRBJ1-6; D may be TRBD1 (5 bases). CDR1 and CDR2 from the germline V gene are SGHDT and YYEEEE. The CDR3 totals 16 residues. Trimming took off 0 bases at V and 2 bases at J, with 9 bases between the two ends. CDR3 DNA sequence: TGTGCCAGCAGCTTGGGAGGGACTGCCTATAATTCACCCCTCCACTTT. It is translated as CASSLGGTAYNSPLHF.

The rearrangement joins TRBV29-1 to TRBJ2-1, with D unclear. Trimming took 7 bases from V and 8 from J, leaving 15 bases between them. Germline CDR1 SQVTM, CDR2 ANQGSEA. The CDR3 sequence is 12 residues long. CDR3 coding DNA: TGCAGCGCCGCCGGCGTAGCCTATGAGCAGTTCTTC. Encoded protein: CSAAGVAYEQFF.

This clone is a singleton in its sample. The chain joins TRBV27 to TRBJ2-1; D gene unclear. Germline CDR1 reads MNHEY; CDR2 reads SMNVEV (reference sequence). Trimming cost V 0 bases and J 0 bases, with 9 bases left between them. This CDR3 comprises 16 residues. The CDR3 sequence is CASSLSSQVSYNEQFF. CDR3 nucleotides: TGTGCCAGCAGTTTATCTTCTCAGGTCTCCTACAATGAGCAGTTCTTC.